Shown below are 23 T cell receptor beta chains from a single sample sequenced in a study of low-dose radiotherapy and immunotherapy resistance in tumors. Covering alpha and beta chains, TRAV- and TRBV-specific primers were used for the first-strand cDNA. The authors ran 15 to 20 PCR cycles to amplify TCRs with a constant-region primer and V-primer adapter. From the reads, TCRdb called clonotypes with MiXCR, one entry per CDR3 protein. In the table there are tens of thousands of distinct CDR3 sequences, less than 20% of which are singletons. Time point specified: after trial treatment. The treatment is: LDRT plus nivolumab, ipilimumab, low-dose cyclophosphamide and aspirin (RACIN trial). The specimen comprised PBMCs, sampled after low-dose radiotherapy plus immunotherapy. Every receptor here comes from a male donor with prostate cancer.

CDR3 sequence: CASTVGGTGELFF. The CDR3 DNA is TGTGCCAGCACTGTGGGGGGAACCGGGGAGCTGTTTTTT. V is TRBV6-5 and J is TRBJ2-2; D may be TRBD2 (6 bases). The CDR3 runs 13 residues. In germline, CDR1 is MNHEY, CDR2 SVGAGI. The germline V and J ends were trimmed by 7 bases and 5 bases, with 11 bases remaining between them.

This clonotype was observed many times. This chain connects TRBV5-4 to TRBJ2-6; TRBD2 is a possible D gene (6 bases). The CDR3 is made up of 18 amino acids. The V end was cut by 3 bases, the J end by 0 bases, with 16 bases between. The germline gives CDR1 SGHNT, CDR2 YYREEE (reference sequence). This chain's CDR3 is CASSSSLGGTSGANVLTF. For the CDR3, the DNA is TGTGCCAGCAGCTCGAGTTTGGGAGGAACCTCTGGGGCCAACGTCCTGACTTTC.

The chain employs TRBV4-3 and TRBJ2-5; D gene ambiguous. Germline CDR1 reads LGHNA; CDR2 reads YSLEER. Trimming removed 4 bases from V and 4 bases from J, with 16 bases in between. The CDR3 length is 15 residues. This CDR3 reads CASSPDRRRIETQYF. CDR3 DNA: TGCGCCAGCAGCCCGGATAGACGGAGAATAGAGACCCAGTACTTC.

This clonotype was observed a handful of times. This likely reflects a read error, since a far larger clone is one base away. The CDR3: CASSQVDEQYF. The CDR3 bases are TGTGCCAGCAGCCAGGTCGATGAGCAGTACTTC. The V call is TRBV2, the J call TRBJ2-7; D unclear. Trimming cost V 6 bases and J 7 bases, with 10 bases left between them. The germline CDR1 and CDR2 sequences are SNHLY and FYNNEI. The CDR3 totals 11 residues.

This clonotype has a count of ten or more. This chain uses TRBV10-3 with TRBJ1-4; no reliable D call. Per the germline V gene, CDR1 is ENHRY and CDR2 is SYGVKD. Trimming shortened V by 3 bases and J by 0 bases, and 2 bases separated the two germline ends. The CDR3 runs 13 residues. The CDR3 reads CAISEPTNEKLFF. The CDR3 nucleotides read TGTGCCATCAGTGAACCAACTAATGAAAAACTGTTTTTT.

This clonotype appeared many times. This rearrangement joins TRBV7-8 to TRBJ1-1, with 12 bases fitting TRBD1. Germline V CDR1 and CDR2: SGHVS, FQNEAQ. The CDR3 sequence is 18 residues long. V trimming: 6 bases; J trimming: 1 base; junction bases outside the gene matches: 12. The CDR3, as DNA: TGTGCCAGCAGTAAAACCGGGACAGGGGGCTCAACGAACACTGAAGCTTTCTTT. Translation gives CASSKTGTGGSTNTEAFF.

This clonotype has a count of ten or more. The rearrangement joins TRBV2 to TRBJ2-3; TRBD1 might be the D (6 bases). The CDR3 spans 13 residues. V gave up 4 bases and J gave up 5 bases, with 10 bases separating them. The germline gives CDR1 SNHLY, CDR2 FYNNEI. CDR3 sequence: CASSAVGGDTQYF. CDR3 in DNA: TGTGCCAGCAGTGCCGTAGGGGGAGATACGCAGTATTTT.

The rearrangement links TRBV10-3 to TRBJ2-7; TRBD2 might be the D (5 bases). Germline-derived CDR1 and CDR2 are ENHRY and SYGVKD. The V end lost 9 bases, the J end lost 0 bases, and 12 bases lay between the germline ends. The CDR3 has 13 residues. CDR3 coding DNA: TGTGCCATGAAAGCGGCAAGCTCCTACGAGCAGTACTTC. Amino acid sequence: CAMKAASSYEQYF.

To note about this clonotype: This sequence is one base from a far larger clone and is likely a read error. Here the CDR3 reads CASSKATVWTGVFYEQFF. For the CDR3, the DNA is TGCGCCAGCAGTAAAGCCACAGTTTGGACAGGGGTCTTCTACGAGCAGTTCTTC. This chain links TRBV5-1 with TRBJ2-1; TRBD1 agrees at 9 bases. The CDR3 consists of 18 residues. With 5 bases clipped from V and 10 bases from J, the junction kept 22 bases outside the gene matches. The germline gives CDR1 SGHRS, CDR2 YFSETQ. The full variable domain, completed using reference TRBV5-1 and TRBJ2-1, is KAGVTQTPRYLIKTRGQQVTLSCSPISGHRSVSWYQQTPGQGLQFLFEYFSETQRNKGNFPGRFSGRQFSNSRSEMNVSTLELGDSALYLCASSKATVWTGVFYEQFFGPGTRLTVL.

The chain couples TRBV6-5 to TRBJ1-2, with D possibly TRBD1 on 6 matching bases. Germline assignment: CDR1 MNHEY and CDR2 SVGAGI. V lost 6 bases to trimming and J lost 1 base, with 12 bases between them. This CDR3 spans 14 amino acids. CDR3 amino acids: CASRTGTLNYGYTF. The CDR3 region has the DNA TGTGCCAGCAGAACCGGGACACTTAACTATGGCTACACCTTC.

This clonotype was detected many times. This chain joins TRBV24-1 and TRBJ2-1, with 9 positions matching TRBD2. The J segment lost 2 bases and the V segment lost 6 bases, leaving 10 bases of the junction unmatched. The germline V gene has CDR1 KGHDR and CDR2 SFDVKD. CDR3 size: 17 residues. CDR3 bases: TGTGCCACCAGTAAGACTAGCGGAGCGGCCACCTACAATGAGCAGTTCTTC. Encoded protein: CATSKTSGAATYNEQFF.

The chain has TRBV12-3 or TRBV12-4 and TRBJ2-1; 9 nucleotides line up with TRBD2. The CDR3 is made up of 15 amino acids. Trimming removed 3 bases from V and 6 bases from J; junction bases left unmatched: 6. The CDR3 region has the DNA TGTGCCAGCAGTTTGATAGCGGGAGACCCCAATGAGCAGTTCTTC. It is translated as CASSLIAGDPNEQFF.

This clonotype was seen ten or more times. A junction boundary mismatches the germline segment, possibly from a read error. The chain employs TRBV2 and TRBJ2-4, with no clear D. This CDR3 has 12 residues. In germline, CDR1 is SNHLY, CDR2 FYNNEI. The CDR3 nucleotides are TGTGCCAGCAGTGACTTACGGATGCTTCCCAACTTC. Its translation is CASSDLRMLPNF.

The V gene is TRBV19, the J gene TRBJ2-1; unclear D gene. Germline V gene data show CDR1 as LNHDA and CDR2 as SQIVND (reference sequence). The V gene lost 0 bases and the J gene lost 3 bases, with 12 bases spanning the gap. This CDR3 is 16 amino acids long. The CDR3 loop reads CASSIDLQALYNEQFF. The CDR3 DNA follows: TGTGCCAGTAGTATAGATCTTCAGGCCCTCTACAATGAGCAGTTCTTC.

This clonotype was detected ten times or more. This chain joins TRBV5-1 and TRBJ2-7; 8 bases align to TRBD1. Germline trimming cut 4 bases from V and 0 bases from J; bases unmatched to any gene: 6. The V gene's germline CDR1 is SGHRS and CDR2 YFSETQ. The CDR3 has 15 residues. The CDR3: CASSQGQDISYEQYF. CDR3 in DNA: TGCGCCAGCAGCCAGGGACAGGATATCTCCTACGAGCAGTACTTC. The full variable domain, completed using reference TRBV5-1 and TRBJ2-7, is KAGVTQTPRYLIKTRGQQVTLSCSPISGHRSVSWYQQTPGQGLQFLFEYFSETQRNKGNFPGRFSGRQFSNSRSEMNVSTLELGDSALYLCASSQGQDISYEQYFGPGTRLTVT.

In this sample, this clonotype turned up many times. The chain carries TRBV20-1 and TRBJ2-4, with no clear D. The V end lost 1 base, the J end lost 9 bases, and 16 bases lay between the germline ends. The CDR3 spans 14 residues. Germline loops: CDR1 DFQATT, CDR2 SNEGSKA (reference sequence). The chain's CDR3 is CSARAFLGLGIQYF. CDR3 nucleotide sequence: TGCAGTGCTAGAGCCTTTTTAGGTTTAGGCATTCAGTACTTC.

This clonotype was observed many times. Written as DNA, the CDR3 is TGTGCCAGCAGTAACCGGGTGACAGGGTACACTGAAGCTTTCTTT. Protein product: CASSNRVTGYTEAFF. The chain recombines TRBV28 with TRBJ1-1, with 7 positions matching TRBD1. This CDR3 region has 15 residues. In germline, CDR1 is MDHEN, CDR2 SYDVKM. Trimming at V came to 5 bases and at J to 3 bases, leaving 9 bases not matched to a gene.

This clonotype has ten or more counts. CDR3 protein: CASSYSGREQPQHF. In DNA, the CDR3 is TGTGCCAGCAGTTACTCCGGCAGGGAACAGCCCCAGCATTTT. J is TRBJ1-5 and V is TRBV6-2 or TRBV6-3, with D perhaps matching TRBD1 (5 bases). Trimming removed 0 bases from V and 7 bases from J, with 10 bases in between. Germline-derived CDR1 and CDR2 are MNHEY and SVGEGT. The CDR3 contains 14 residues.

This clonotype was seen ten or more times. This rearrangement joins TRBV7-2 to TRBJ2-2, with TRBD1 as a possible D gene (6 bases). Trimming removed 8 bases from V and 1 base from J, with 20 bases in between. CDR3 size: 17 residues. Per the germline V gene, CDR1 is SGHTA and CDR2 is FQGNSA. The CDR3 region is CASGKTGTAGNTGELFF. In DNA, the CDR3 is TGTGCCAGCGGAAAGACAGGCACGGCTGGGAACACCGGGGAGCTGTTTTTT.

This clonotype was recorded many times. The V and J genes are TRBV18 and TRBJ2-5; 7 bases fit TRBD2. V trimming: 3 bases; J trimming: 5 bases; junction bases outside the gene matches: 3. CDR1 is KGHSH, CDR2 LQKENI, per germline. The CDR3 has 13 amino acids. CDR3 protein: CASSPAGVETQYF. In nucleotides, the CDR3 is TGTGCCAGCTCACCTGCGGGAGTGGAGACCCAGTACTTC.

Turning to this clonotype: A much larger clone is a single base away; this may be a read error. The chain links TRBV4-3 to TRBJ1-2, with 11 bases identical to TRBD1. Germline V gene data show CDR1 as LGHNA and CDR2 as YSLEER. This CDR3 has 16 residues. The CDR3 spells CASSQGAGQGAWGYSF. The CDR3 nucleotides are TGCGCCAGCAGCCAAGGGGCAGGACAGGGGGCGTGGGGCTACTCCTTC.

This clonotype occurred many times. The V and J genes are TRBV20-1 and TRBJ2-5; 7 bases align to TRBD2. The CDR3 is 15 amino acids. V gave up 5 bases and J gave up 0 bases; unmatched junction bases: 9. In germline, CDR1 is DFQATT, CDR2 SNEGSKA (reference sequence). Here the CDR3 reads CSAPRGSGDQETQYF. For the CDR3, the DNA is TGCAGTGCTCCTCGGGGGAGCGGGGACCAAGAGACCCAGTACTTC.

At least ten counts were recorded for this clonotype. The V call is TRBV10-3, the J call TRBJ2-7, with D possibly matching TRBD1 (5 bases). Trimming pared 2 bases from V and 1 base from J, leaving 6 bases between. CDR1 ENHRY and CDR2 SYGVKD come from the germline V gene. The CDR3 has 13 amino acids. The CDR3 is CAISEGQSYEQYF. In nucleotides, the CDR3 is TGTGCCATCAGTGAGGGACAATCCTACGAGCAGTACTTC.